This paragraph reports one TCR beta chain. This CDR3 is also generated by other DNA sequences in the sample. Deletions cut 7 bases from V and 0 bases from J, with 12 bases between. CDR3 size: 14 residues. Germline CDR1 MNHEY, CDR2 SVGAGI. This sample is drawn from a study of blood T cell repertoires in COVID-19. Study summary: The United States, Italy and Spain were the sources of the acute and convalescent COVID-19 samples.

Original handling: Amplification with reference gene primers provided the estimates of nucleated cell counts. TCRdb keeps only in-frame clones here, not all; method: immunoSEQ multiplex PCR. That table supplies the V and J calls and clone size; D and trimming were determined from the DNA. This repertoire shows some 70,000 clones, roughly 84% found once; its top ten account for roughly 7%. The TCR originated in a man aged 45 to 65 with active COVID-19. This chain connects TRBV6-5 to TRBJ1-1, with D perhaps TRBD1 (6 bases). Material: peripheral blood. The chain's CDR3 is CASTKQGMNTEAFF. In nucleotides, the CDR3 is TGTGCCAGCACCAAACAGGGAATGAACACTGAAGCTTTCTTT.